This T cell receptor beta chain was identified in a study of blood T cell repertoires in COVID-19. On the study more broadly: Samples came from the United States, Italy and Spain, spanning acute and convalescent COVID-19.

Enrolment of Seattle patients took place during active infection, and they were followed longitudinally. Original methodology: Reference gene primer amplification gave estimated nucleated cell counts. Repertoires were generated with immunoSEQ multiplex PCR, while TCRdb's copy carries only in-frame clones and drops some. The V and J calls and clone size come from that table; D and trimming were worked out from the DNA. The sample gives under 50,000 clones, 70% to 90% of which show up once; more than 4.5% is in the top ten. This clonotype was sampled from a man in his sixties with COVID-19, enrolled during active disease. Sequencing input: peripheral blood.

Here the CDR3 DNA reads TGTGCCAGTAAAGGACAGGGGGATCAGCCCCAGCATTTT. It translates to CASKGQGDQPQHF. V gene TRBV19 combines with J gene TRBJ1-5; TRBD1 matches 10 bases. There are 13 residues in the CDR3. Germline V CDR1 and CDR2: LNHDA, SQIVND (reference sequence). V was pared by 7 bases and J by 5 bases, with 2 bases of the junction left unmatched.